This TCR beta chain is drawn from a study of human T cells and chemical hapten exposure (dated by TCRdb to the early 2020s). General notes on the study: Libraries were pooled for sequencing, and per-sample TCR yields varied mainly because of small differences in library volumes within the pool. For every blood RNA sample, sequencing covered both the TCR alpha and TCR beta chains. In alopecia patients, the study followed how the peripheral blood TCR repertoire changed in vivo over primary and secondary sensitization to diphenylcyclopropenone (DPC), a hapten. Overall study results and their limits: After repeated subsampling, the strength of the expansion versus patch-test correlation and the threshold at which it became significant changed. DPC sensitization did not change how many TCRs were above 1 in 1000 frequency, and no evidence was found of alterations in global repertoire structure.

This clonotype was detected ten times or more. There is no known antigen for this receptor. The record has no base qualities; no much larger clone is one base away. The sample's time point, from its label and the paper: healthy volunteer bleed at 2 weeks. Total RNA was extracted from unfractionated whole blood that had been collected in Tempus Blood RNA tubes. About five healthy volunteers served as TCR sequencing controls and were bled at day 0, 2 weeks and 6 weeks. Receptor amplification or capture employed RACE. Sequencer: NextSeq 500. During library preparation, unique molecular identifiers were attached to individual cDNA molecules so that TCRs could be counted quantitatively and reproducibly. Per the source publication's procedure: A median of around 100,000 TCRs per sample was observed, with a range of about 20,000 to 750,000. V, J and CDR3 annotation of the TCR reads was carried out using the Decombinator software suite. To make PS versus PT1 abundance plots, every sample was subsampled to the same number of TCRs (28,000). Expanded TCRs were defined as absent before sensitization and observed at least eight times at the 2-week time point. The public sequencing data were trimmed at Q25 with fastp and processed into clonotypes with MiXCR by TCRdb, which kept only in-frame beta chains. Records with the same CDR3 protein are collapsed into one entry carrying the most frequent genes and DNA. TCRdb, not the authors, supplied the V and J calls. The sample has 25,000 to 35,000 distinct CDR3 sequences on record, 6.5% to 9% of them singletons. The top ten hold under 10% of the sample.

The germline V gene (reference sequence) supplies CDR1 LNHNV and CDR2 YYDKDF. Trimming at the junction amounts to 1 base on V and 4 bases on J, and the germline ends lie 13 bases apart. From its cysteine to its phenylalanine, the CDR3 spans 15 amino acids. Only CDR3 DNA remains: 45 bases, in frame from the first base. The source material was whole blood. The chain is encoded by TRBV15 joined to TRBJ1-1; perhaps TRBD1 is the D gene, with 5 bases matching. The receptor was derived from a human donor in good health. Some clones in this sample may be carry-over from other donors' samples. The CDR3 protein: CATSRGGVMGTEAFF. The DNA sequence follows: TGTGCCACCAGCAGAGGGGGGGTTATGGGCACTGAAGCTTTCTTT.